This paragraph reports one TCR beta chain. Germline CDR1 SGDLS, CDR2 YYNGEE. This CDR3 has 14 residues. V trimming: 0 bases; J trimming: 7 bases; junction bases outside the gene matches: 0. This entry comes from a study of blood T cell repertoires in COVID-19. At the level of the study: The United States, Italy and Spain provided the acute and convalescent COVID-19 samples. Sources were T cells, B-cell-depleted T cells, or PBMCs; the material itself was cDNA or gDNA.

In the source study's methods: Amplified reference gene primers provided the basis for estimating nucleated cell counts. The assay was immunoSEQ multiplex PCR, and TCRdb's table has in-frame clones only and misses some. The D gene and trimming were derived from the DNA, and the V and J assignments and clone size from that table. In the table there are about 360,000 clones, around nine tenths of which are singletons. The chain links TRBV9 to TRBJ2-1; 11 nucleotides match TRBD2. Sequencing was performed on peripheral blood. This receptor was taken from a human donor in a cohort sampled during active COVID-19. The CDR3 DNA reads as TGTGCCAGCAGCGTAGGGACTAGCGGGAATGAGCAGTTCTTC. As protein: CASSVGTSGNEQFF.